The TCR beta chain described here comes from a study of blood T cell repertoires in COVID-19. Profiled with immunoSEQ multiplex PCR; TCRdb holds only in-frame clones, not every one. The data hold 50,000 to 85,000 clones, with approximately 90% observed a single time. Germline V lookup: CDR1 MGHRA, CDR2 YSYEKL. The CDR3 runs 16 residues. The V and J ends lost 2 bases and 8 bases, in that order; junction bases with no gene match: 9. V and J are TRBV4-1 and TRBJ2-2; 9 bases map to TRBD1. The sample consisted of peripheral blood. The receptor was isolated from a human donor in a cohort sampled during active COVID-19. CDR3 loop: CASSQMGTGNQGELFF. The CDR3 DNA reads as TGCGCCAGCAGCCAAATGGGGACAGGGAATCAGGGGGAGCTGTTTTTT.